This entry lists 12 T cell receptor beta chains sequenced from one sample in a study of blood T cell repertoires in COVID-19. Profiling relied on immunoSEQ multiplex PCR, and the TCRdb table lists in-frame clones only, not all of them. The sample has about 99,000 clones; more than 65% are singletons. Sequenced material: peripheral blood. These receptor sequences come from a woman of 80 years or more with active or convalescent COVID-19.

This chain connects TRBV29-1 to TRBJ1-4, with D possibly being TRBD1 (6 bases). V was cut by 7 bases and J by 4 bases, with 10 bases left in between. CDR3 length: 12 residues. Looked up from germline, CDR1 is SQVTM and CDR2 is ANQGSEA. The CDR3 sequence is CSGGHLNEKLFF. For the CDR3, the DNA is TGCAGCGGGGGACACCTTAATGAAAAACTGTTTTTT.

This clone was seen once. The chain combines TRBV7-2 with TRBJ1-3, with TRBD1 identical over 8 bases. This CDR3 comprises 15 residues. Germline values: CDR1 SGHTA, CDR2 FQGNSA. V lost 6 bases to trimming and J lost 4 bases; unmatched junction nucleotides: 8. CDR3 amino acids: CASSRRTGTGNTIYF. For the CDR3, the DNA is TGTGCCAGCAGTCGCAGGACAGGGACCGGAAACACCATATATTTT.

The chain recombines TRBV27 with TRBJ2-5, with D perhaps matching TRBD1 (6 bases). Germline values: CDR1 MNHEY, CDR2 SMNVEV (reference sequence). There are 13 residues in the CDR3. V lost 6 bases and J 5 bases, leaving 13 bases between the germline ends. This CDR3 is CASSQRGLETQYF. Here the CDR3 DNA reads TGTGCCAGCAGCCAAAGGGGGTTGGAGACCCAGTACTTC.

The V call is TRBV2, the J call TRBJ2-7; 12 bases agree with TRBD2. V was clipped by 2 bases and J by 4 bases; unmatched bases: 9. CDR1 and CDR2 from the germline V gene are SNHLY and FYNNEI. The CDR3 runs 17 residues. CDR3 protein: CASSESSGRGMRYEQYF. DNA of the CDR3: TGTGCCAGCAGTGAATCTAGCGGGAGGGGCATGCGATACGAGCAGTACTTC.

On this clone itself: One end of the junction varies from germline; a read error may be responsible. The chain has TRBV5-1 and TRBJ1-3, with a weak D call TRBD1 (5 bases). The CDR3 extends over 16 amino acids. CDR1 is SGHRS, CDR2 YFSETQ, per germline. CDR3 nucleotide sequence: TGTGCCAGCAGCTTGGGACTTACGAGCTCTGGAAACACCATATATTTT. It yields the protein CASSLGLTSSGNTIYF. Variable domain in full (rest from reference TRBV5-1 and TRBJ1-3): KAGVTQTPRYLIKTRGQQVTLSCSPISGHRSVSWYQQTPGQGLQFLFEYFSETQRNKGNFPGRFSGRQFSNSRSEMNVSTLELGDSALYLCASSLGLTSSGNTIYFGEGSWLTVV.

The chain is built from TRBV2 and TRBJ2-5; TRBD1 matches 10 bases. There are 14 residues in the CDR3. Trimming took 7 bases from V and 2 from J; bases not matched to a gene: 4. Germline V gene lookup returns CDR1 SNHLY and CDR2 FYNNEI. The DNA of the CDR3 is TGTGCCAGCACCAGACAGGGGGCACAAGAGACCCAGTACTTC. Translation gives CASTRQGAQETQYF.

The chain carries TRBV19 and TRBJ1-2, with D unclear. V gave up 0 bases and J gave up 6 bases, with 14 bases separating them. The germline V gene encodes CDR1 LNHDA and CDR2 SQIVND (reference sequence). The CDR3 has 15 amino acids. In DNA, the CDR3 is TGTGCCAGTAGTATAGAGGCGGGATTCCCGAATGGCTACACCTTC. Residues: CASSIEAGFPNGYTF.

The V gene is TRBV11-2, the J gene TRBJ2-7; D is undetermined. Germline assignment: CDR1 SGHAT and CDR2 FQNNGV. The CDR3 is made up of 11 amino acids. The V and J ends lost 2 bases and 7 bases respectively, with 6 bases between them. CDR3 nucleotides: TGTGCCAGCAGCTTAAATGAGGAGCAGTACTTC. It translates to CASSLNEEQYF. The full variable domain, in which reference TRBV11-2 and TRBJ2-7 provide the parts outside the CDR3, is EAGVAQSPRYKIIEKRQSVAFWCNPISGHATLYWYQQILGQGPKLLIQFQNNGVVDDSQLPKDRFSAERLKGVDSTLKIQPAKLEDSAVYLCASSLNEEQYFGPGTRLTVT.

This clone was observed once. The rearrangement joins TRBV6-5 to TRBJ2-5; TRBD1 matches at 9 bases. The CDR3 extends over 13 amino acids. The V segment lost 6 bases and the J segment 5 bases; nucleotides outside the gene matches: 4. The V gene's germline CDR1 is MNHEY and CDR2 SVGAGI. CDR3: CASRTGGEETQYF. The CDR3 DNA reads TGTGCCAGCAGGACAGGGGGTGAGGAGACCCAGTACTTC.

This rearrangement joins TRBV2 to TRBJ2-4, with D maybe TRBD1 (5 bases). The V gene lost 3 bases and the J gene lost 7 bases, with 13 bases spanning the gap. In germline, CDR1 is SNHLY, CDR2 FYNNEI. The CDR3 totals 14 residues. The CDR3 bases are TGTGCCAGCAGTGAGGCAGGGATCGGGAACATTCAGTACTTC. Translated: CASSEAGIGNIQYF.

V and J are TRBV27 and TRBJ2-7, with TRBD2 matching over 10 bases. Germline V gives CDR1 MNHEY, CDR2 SMNVEV (reference sequence). The CDR3 is made up of 16 amino acids. V lost 4 bases, J lost 4 bases, and 10 bases stayed unmatched. The DNA for the CDR3 is TGTGCCAGCAGTTGGTCCCCTTCGGGACTAGCGTACGAGCAGTACTTC. Its protein is CASSWSPSGLAYEQYF.

The chain links TRBV5-6 to TRBJ2-1, with 11 bases that match TRBD2. The CDR3 runs 16 residues. Losses at the gene ends were 0 bases for V and 4 bases for J; bases not matched to a gene: 3. CDR1 and CDR2 from the germline V gene are SGHDT and YYEEEE. CDR3 region: CASSLGGLAAYNEQFF. The CDR3, as DNA: TGTGCCAGCAGCTTGGGGGGACTAGCGGCATACAATGAGCAGTTCTTC.